The next 23 T cell receptor beta chains were all read from a single sample in a study of blood T cell repertoires in COVID-19. This table comes from immunoSEQ multiplex PCR, and its TCRdb copy is limited to in-frame clones, with some not included. The sample includes around 25,000 clones, 80% to 90% of them seen just once. Sequenced sample: peripheral blood. The source is a man aged 70 or older with acute or convalescent COVID-19.

The chain links TRBV5-1 to TRBJ2-1; 11 positions match TRBD2. The V gene end was trimmed by 0 bases and the J gene end by 5 bases; junction bases not matched to a gene: 4. Germline CDR1 is SGHRS and CDR2 is YFSETQ. The CDR3 length is 16 residues. DNA of the CDR3: TGCGCCAGCAGCTTGGCTGGGACTAGCGGTGACAATGAGCAGTTCTTC. It codes for CASSLAGTSGDNEQFF.

The chain employs TRBV6-6 and TRBJ2-7; D might be TRBD1 (8 bases). Looked up from germline, CDR1 is MNHNY and CDR2 is SVGAGI (reference sequence). Trimming left V 5 bases short and J 3 bases short, with 26 bases between. CDR3 length: 18 amino acids. CDR3 in amino acids: CASSQIRGGQGASYEQYF. CDR3 DNA: TGTGCCAGCAGTCAAATCAGGGGGGGCCAGGGGGCAAGCTACGAGCAGTACTTC.

This clone was recorded a few times. This chain uses TRBV5-4 with TRBJ1-6, with a weak D call TRBD1 (5 bases). V lost 4 bases to trimming and J lost 3 bases, with 17 bases between them. The CDR3 is 17 amino acids. The germline CDR1 and CDR2 sequences are SGHNT and YYREEE (reference sequence). In DNA, the CDR3 is TGTGCCAGCAGCCCTAACCCAGGGTTGGGCTATAATTCACCCCTCCACTTT. Translation gives CASSPNPGLGYNSPLHF.

V is TRBV11-2 and J is TRBJ2-1; 7 bases line up with TRBD1. CDR1 and CDR2 (germline): SGHAT, FQNNGV. The CDR3 has 16 residues. Losses at the gene ends were 4 bases for V and 4 bases for J; bases not matched to a gene: 10. The CDR3 bases are TGTGCCAGCAGCTCAAACAGGGGCCGCGCGTACAATGAGCAGTTCTTC. It codes for CASSSNRGRAYNEQFF. The entire variable domain, with the rest obtained from reference TRBV11-2 and TRBJ2-1, is as follows: EAGVAQSPRYKIIEKRQSVAFWCNPISGHATLYWYQQILGQGPKLLIQFQNNGVVDDSQLPKDRFSAERLKGVDSTLKIQPAKLEDSAVYLCASSSNRGRAYNEQFFGPGTRLTVL.

This clone was counted a few times. The chain couples TRBV30 to TRBJ2-5; D perhaps matches TRBD1 (5 bases). The germline CDR1 and CDR2 sequences are GTSNPN and SVGIG (reference sequence). Trimming removed 3 bases at V and 4 bases at J, with 12 bases between. This CDR3 comprises 13 residues. This CDR3 is CAWSLGLGETQYF. In DNA form, the CDR3 reads TGTGCCTGGAGCCTGGGGCTAGGAGAGACCCAGTACTTC. The whole variable domain, remainder taken from reference TRBV30 and TRBJ2-5, is SQTIHQWPATLVQPVGSPLSLECTVEGTSNPNLYWYRQAAGRGLQLLFYSVGIGQISSEVPQNLSASRPQDRQFILSSKKLLLSDSGFYLCAWSLGLGETQYFGPGTRLLVL.

This chain links TRBV7-2 with TRBJ1-1; D perhaps matches TRBD1 (5 bases). The CDR3 has 16 amino acids. V was trimmed by 1 base and J by 1 base, leaving 13 bases between them. Germline V gene lookup returns CDR1 SGHTA and CDR2 FQGNSA. CDR3 region: CASSLVGSGPNTEAFF. The CDR3 bases are TGTGCCAGCAGCTTAGTTGGGTCAGGGCCGAACACTGAAGCTTTCTTT.

The V and J genes are TRBV6-4 and TRBJ2-7; D perhaps matches TRBD1 (5 bases). Germline CDR1 is MRHNA and CDR2 is SNTAGT. Trimming removed 10 bases from V and 4 bases from J, with 17 bases in between. This CDR3 has 13 residues. CDR3 loop: CATSPGIGYEQYF. The CDR3 DNA reads as TGTGCCACCTCGCCAGGGATTGGGTACGAGCAGTACTTC.

CDR3 bases: TGTGCCAGCAGTCCTCCGGGACTAGCGGGAGCAGATACGCAGTATTTT. This translates into CASSPPGLAGADTQYF. The chain has TRBV28 and TRBJ2-3; 14 nucleotides line up with TRBD2. The length of the CDR3 is 16 residues. V was pared by 5 bases and J by 4 bases, with 5 bases of the junction left unmatched. CDR1 is MDHEN and CDR2 is SYDVKM in the germline V gene.

The chain carries TRBV6-5 and TRBJ1-3; tentative D call: TRBD1 (5 bases). Germline CDR1 MNHEY, CDR2 SVGAGI. CDR3 length equals 15 residues. With 4 bases removed from V and 2 bases from J, the gap between germline ends came to 12 bases. CDR3 loop: CASSSRGNAGNTIYF. The DNA of the CDR3 is TGTGCCAGCAGTTCTCGGGGGAACGCTGGAAACACCATATATTTT.

The chain has TRBV7-9 and TRBJ2-2; D perhaps matches TRBD1 (6 bases). The CDR3 loop spans 15 amino acids. Germline V lookup: CDR1 SEHNR, CDR2 FQNEAQ (reference sequence). V was clipped by 6 bases and J by 4 bases, with 15 bases between them. The DNA of the CDR3 is TGTGCCAGCAGAGTAGGGCAGGGGCTCACCGGGGAGCTGTTTTTT. This gives the protein CASRVGQGLTGELFF. Using reference TRBV7-9 and TRBJ2-2 for the parts outside the CDR3, the full variable domain is DTGVSQNPRHKITKRGQNVTFRCDPISEHNRLYWYRQTLGQGPEFLTYFQNEAQLEKSRLLSDRFSAERPKGSFSTLEIQRTEQGDSAMYLCASRVGQGLTGELFFGEGSRLTVL.

This chain joins TRBV2 and TRBJ1-2; 7 bases fit TRBD1. Germline V gene sequence: CDR1 SNHLY, CDR2 FYNNEI. Trimming took 1 base from V and 2 from J; bases not matched to a gene: 4. The CDR3 consists of 15 residues. CDR3 bases: TGTGCCAGCAGTGAAGGACCGGGACAGAACTATGGCTACACCTTC. Its protein product is CASSEGPGQNYGYTF.

The CDR3, as DNA: TGTGCCAGCACCGTAACAGGGGGGTTTACTGAAGCTTTCTTT. It yields the protein CASTVTGGFTEAFF. The J gene is TRBJ1-1, the V gene TRBV28, with 8 nucleotides matching TRBD1. Germline CDR1 MDHEN, CDR2 SYDVKM. V gave up 7 bases and J gave up 5 bases; unmatched junction bases: 9. This CDR3 is built from 14 residues.

The rearrangement links TRBV28 to TRBJ1-1; 7 bases fit TRBD1. CDR3 length: 13 amino acids. CDR1 and CDR2 from the germline V gene are MDHEN and SYDVKM. V trimming: 6 bases; J trimming: 7 bases; junction bases outside the gene matches: 8. This chain's CDR3 is CASRRLTGNEAFF. The CDR3 DNA reads as TGTGCCAGCAGGCGACTGACAGGGAATGAAGCTTTCTTT.

V usage is TRBV7-8 and J usage is TRBJ2-7; D is possibly TRBD2 (5 bases). Deletions cut 5 bases from V and 2 bases from J, with 10 bases between. Per the germline V gene, CDR1 is SGHVS and CDR2 is FQNEAQ. This CDR3 is built from 13 residues. The CDR3 loop is CASSERGTYEQYF. In DNA, the CDR3 is TGTGCCAGCAGCGAACGGGGTACCTACGAGCAGTACTTC. The full variable domain, completed using reference TRBV7-8 and TRBJ2-7, is GAGVSQSPRYKVAKRGQDVALRCDPISGHVSLFWYQQALGQGPEFLTYFQNEAQLDKSGLPSDRFFAERPEGSVSTLKIQRTQQEDSAVYLCASSERGTYEQYFGPGTRLTVT.

The J gene is TRBJ2-7, the V gene TRBV6-5; D not resolved. The CDR3 runs to 12 residues. Trimming stripped 6 bases from V and 2 bases from J, with 8 bases between. Per germline, CDR1 MNHEY and CDR2 SVGAGI. The CDR3 loop is CASSSPPYEQYF. The CDR3 DNA is TGTGCCAGCAGCTCCCCTCCCTACGAGCAGTACTTC.

V and J are TRBV4-2 and TRBJ2-5; D unclear. The CDR3 is 15 amino acids. The germline V and J ends were trimmed by 0 bases and 5 bases, with 13 bases remaining between them. Germline V gives CDR1 LGHNA, CDR2 YNFKEQ. CDR3 sequence reads: CASSQDRGRTETQYF. As DNA, the CDR3 is TGTGCCAGCAGCCAAGATCGCGGCCGTACCGAGACCCAGTACTTC.

This sequence joins TRBV23-1 and TRBJ1-5, with D possibly matching TRBD1 (6 bases). TRBV23-1 is an ORF, with its function uncertain. The CDR3 runs to 16 residues. Deletions cut 6 bases from V and 0 bases from J, with 15 bases between. CDR3 sequence: CASSGGARDSNQPQHF. The DNA for the CDR3 is TGCGCCAGCAGCGGGGGGGCAAGAGATAGCAATCAGCCCCAGCATTTT.

The J gene is TRBJ2-2, the V gene TRBV23-1; tentatively, D is TRBD1 (5 bases). TRBV23-1 has ORF status, its function being uncertain. The V end lost 3 bases, the J end lost 2 bases, and 10 bases lay between the germline ends. There are 15 residues in the CDR3. CDR3 coding DNA: TGCGCCAGCAGTCAGGCAGGGCCTAACACCGGGGAGCTGTTTTTT. This gives the protein CASSQAGPNTGELFF.

V usage is TRBV5-4 and J usage is TRBJ1-2; 7 positions match TRBD1. The CDR3 totals 14 residues. Germline CDR1 SGHNT, CDR2 YYREEE (reference sequence). Trimming cost V 4 bases and J 2 bases; bases outside gene matches: 5. This chain's CDR3 is CASSRDRANYGYTF. The CDR3 DNA is TGTGCCAGCAGCCGCGACAGGGCCAACTATGGCTACACCTTC.

This chain links TRBV20-1 with TRBJ2-3; perhaps TRBD2 as D (5 bases). V dropped 3 bases and J dropped 5 bases, with 15 bases sitting between them. This CDR3 has 14 amino acids. Germline-derived CDR1 and CDR2 are DFQATT and SNEGSKA (reference sequence). This chain's CDR3 is CSASNLGEGDTQYF. CDR3 coding DNA: TGCAGTGCTAGTAACCTAGGTGAGGGAGATACGCAGTATTTT.

The CDR3 loop reads CASSPLRETGELFF. The CDR3 DNA sequence: TGTGCCAGCTCACCATTGCGGGAGACCGGGGAGCTGTTTTTT. The chain links TRBV18 to TRBJ2-2; the match to TRBD2 covers 7 bases. V gave up 2 bases and J gave up 5 bases; unmatched junction bases: 2. Germline-derived CDR1 and CDR2 are KGHSH and LQKENI. This CDR3 spans 14 amino acids.

The V call is TRBV14, the J call TRBJ2-5, with D possibly being TRBD2 (7 bases). Germline V CDR1 and CDR2: SGHDN, FVKESK. This CDR3 region has 15 residues. Trimming pared 3 bases from V and 7 bases from J, leaving 18 bases between. The CDR3 is CASSHQGGGHGTQYF. In DNA, the CDR3 is TGTGCCAGCAGCCACCAAGGGGGGGGCCACGGGACCCAGTACTTC.

The chain employs TRBV5-6 and TRBJ1-2; maybe TRBD1 (5 bases). The CDR3 covers 13 residues. The V end lost 3 bases, the J end lost 6 bases, and 12 bases lay between the germline ends. Germline lookup yields CDR1 SGHDT and CDR2 YYEEEE. The CDR3 reads CASSSGGTNGYTF. CDR3 nucleotide sequence: TGTGCCAGCAGCTCCGGGGGGACTAATGGCTACACCTTC.